This T cell receptor beta chain is drawn from a study of neurological immune-mediated disorders. The study's findings and limits: Phylogenetic grouping put 18 of 34 multiple sclerosis patients' repertoires into one related-CDR3 cluster, a possible signature.

Many counts were recorded for this clonotype. Its target is not known. 5'RACE employing 10-nucleotide random UMIs yielded the cDNA. Every sequencing run generated in excess of 180 million TCR-beta sequences. These sequences covered 15-18 subjects. Each CDR3 protein gets one entry after TCRdb re-called the 5' RACE reads with MiXCR. This table has around 66,000 distinct CDR3 sequences, approximately 5.2% appearing once. V lost 2 bases to trimming and J lost 4 bases, with 8 bases between them. Germline lookup yields CDR1 LNHNV and CDR2 YYDKDF (reference sequence). The length of the CDR3 is 13 residues. Libraries used 2 million unsorted PBMCs kept frozen in RNAlater.

This chain joins TRBV15 and TRBJ1-2; no definite D call. This clonotype originated in a woman aged 30 to 39 with multiple sclerosis. The material sequenced was PBMCs. The CDR3 sequence: CATSRQVGYGYTF. CDR3 DNA sequence: TGTGCCACCAGCAGACAGGTTGGCTATGGCTACACCTTC.